This is a list of T cell receptor beta chains from one sample in a study of T cell responses to AZD1222 COVID-19 vaccine. TCRdb's table, derived via immunoSEQ multiplex PCR, lists solely in-frame clones and lacks some. The data hold around 200,000 clones, with more than 70% observed a single time. Sequenced here: peripheral blood, sampled 28 days after the second AZD1222 dose. Source of these receptors: an adult who received the AZD1222 COVID-19 vaccine. The CDR3 runs from the conserved cysteine through the conserved F or W. The order of the fields is CDR3 DNA, CDR3 protein, V gene, J gene, D gene, clone size. The D gene is left open where the match is weak. Clone size, where shown, is once, few, many, or a class for clones that have expanded.

CDR3 DNA: TGTGCCACCAGTGATTTAGGGCAGGGGGGAGAGACCCAGTACTTC; CDR3 protein: CATSDLGQGGETQYF; V gene: TRBV24-1; J gene: TRBJ2-5; D gene: -; clone size: -
CDR3 DNA: TGTGCCAGCAGTTTAGGGGTCGACAGCTACGAGCAGTACTTC; CDR3 protein: CASSLGVDSYEQYF; V gene: TRBV28; J gene: TRBJ2-7; D gene: -; clone size: -
CDR3 DNA: TGTGCCAGAAGCAGAGAGTGGGCGCAGTACTTC; CDR3 protein: CARSREWAQYF; V gene: TRBV5-3; J gene: TRBJ2-7; D gene: -; clone size: -
CDR3 DNA: TGTGCCAGCACAGGGGCCAACACCGGGGAGCTGTTTTTT; CDR3 protein: CASTGANTGELFF; V gene: TRBV28; J gene: TRBJ2-2; D gene: -; clone size: -
CDR3 DNA: TGTGCCAGCAGCTTAGGCTTAGCGGGAGAGGCCACAGATACGCAGTATTTT; CDR3 protein: CASSLGLAGEATDTQYF; V gene: TRBV7-6; J gene: TRBJ2-3; D gene: TRBD2; clone size: -
CDR3 DNA: TGTGCCAGTAAATCCCCGGGAGACCAGAGCAATGAGCAGTTCTTC; CDR3 protein: CASKSPGDQSNEQFF; V gene: TRBV19; J gene: TRBJ2-1; D gene: -; clone size: -
CDR3 DNA: TGTGCCAGCTCAGAGTTAAGGGGTGGCACAGATACGCAGTATTTT; CDR3 protein: CASSELRGGTDTQYF; V gene: TRBV18; J gene: TRBJ2-3; D gene: -; clone size: -
CDR3 DNA: TGCAGTGCTAGTATGGACTCCCGTGTGGAGACCCAGTACTTC; CDR3 protein: CSASMDSRVETQYF; V gene: TRBV20-1; J gene: TRBJ2-5; D gene: -; clone size: -
CDR3 DNA: TGTGCCAGCAGCTTAGTATCAGGACGGACCTACGAGCAGTACTTC; CDR3 protein: CASSLVSGRTYEQYF; V gene: TRBV7-9; J gene: TRBJ2-7; D gene: -; clone size: -
CDR3 DNA: TGTGCCAGCAGCTTAGCCTCCCGGGGAGCCTCTGGAAACACCATATATTTT; CDR3 protein: CASSLASRGASGNTIYF; V gene: TRBV11-3; J gene: TRBJ1-3; D gene: -; clone size: -
CDR3 DNA: TGTGCCACCAGTGAGGCCGGACAGACTAGCAATCAGCCCCAGCATTTT; CDR3 protein: CATSEAGQTSNQPQHF; V gene: TRBV24-1; J gene: TRBJ1-5; D gene: -; clone size: -
CDR3 DNA: TGTGCCAGCAGCGTAGGGGACAGTTACAATGAGCAGTTCTTC; CDR3 protein: CASSVGDSYNEQFF; V gene: TRBV9; J gene: TRBJ2-1; D gene: TRBD1; clone size: -
CDR3 DNA: TGTGCCAGCAGCTTAAGAGAGGGGGATACGCAGTATTTT; CDR3 protein: CASSLREGDTQYF; V gene: TRBV7-3; J gene: TRBJ2-3; D gene: -; clone size: -
CDR3 DNA: TGTGCCAGCAGTTCCGGGACAGGGCGGTACGAGCAGTACTTC; CDR3 protein: CASSSGTGRYEQYF; V gene: TRBV28; J gene: TRBJ2-7; D gene: TRBD1; clone size: -
CDR3 DNA: TGTGCCAGCACTAGCGCAAGCACAGATACGCAGTATTTT; CDR3 protein: CASTSASTDTQYF; V gene: TRBV7-9; J gene: TRBJ2-3; D gene: -; clone size: -
CDR3 DNA: TGTGCCAGCAGCCAACAGAGCGGGAGCACAGATACGCAGTATTTT; CDR3 protein: CASSQQSGSTDTQYF; V gene: TRBV4-2; J gene: TRBJ2-3; D gene: -; clone size: -
CDR3 DNA: TGCGCCAGCAGCCAAGATCTGGTCAACACCGGGGAGCTGTTTTTT; CDR3 protein: CASSQDLVNTGELFF; V gene: TRBV4-3; J gene: TRBJ2-2; D gene: -; clone size: -
CDR3 DNA: TGTGCCAGCAAGCCCCTAGGTGGGCCAGGGGAGACCCAGTACTTC; CDR3 protein: CASKPLGGPGETQYF; V gene: TRBV27; J gene: TRBJ2-5; D gene: -; clone size: -
CDR3 DNA: TGTGCCAGCAGCGTAGGAGGGTTCGACTCACCCCTCCACTTT; CDR3 protein: CASSVGGFDSPLHF; V gene: TRBV9; J gene: TRBJ1-6; D gene: -; clone size: -
CDR3 DNA: TGTGCCAGCAGCTTTGGGGGGACAGGGGGACAGCCCCAGCATTTT; CDR3 protein: CASSFGGTGGQPQHF; V gene: TRBV7-9; J gene: TRBJ1-5; D gene: TRBD1; clone size: -
CDR3 DNA: TGTGCCAGCAGCCGAACCGGGACTAGCTCCGACGAGCAGTACTTC; CDR3 protein: CASSRTGTSSDEQYF; V gene: TRBV5-8; J gene: TRBJ2-7; D gene: TRBD2; clone size: once
CDR3 DNA: TGTGCCAGCAGCTTAGATCCGGCCACCCCCGAGCAGTACTTC; CDR3 protein: CASSLDPATPEQYF; V gene: TRBV11-2; J gene: TRBJ2-7; D gene: -; clone size: -
CDR3 DNA: TGTGCCAGCAGCGAGGTAAATGGGGGGCAGAGTGAAGCTTTCTTT; CDR3 protein: CASSEVNGGQSEAFF; V gene: TRBV7-2; J gene: TRBJ1-1; D gene: -; clone size: -
CDR3 DNA: TGTGCCAGCAGTCCCCGTGAGGGGTGGGAGACCCAGTACTTC; CDR3 protein: CASSPREGWETQYF; V gene: TRBV6-5; J gene: TRBJ2-5; D gene: -; clone size: -
CDR3 DNA: TGCGCCAGCAGCTTGACCGGCGGTTCTAGCTCCTACAATGAGCAGTTCTTC; CDR3 protein: CASSLTGGSSSYNEQFF; V gene: TRBV5-1; J gene: TRBJ2-1; D gene: -; clone size: -
CDR3 DNA: TGTGCCAGCTCACCACAGGACAAGGGCCATGGCTACACCTTC; CDR3 protein: CASSPQDKGHGYTF; V gene: TRBV18; J gene: TRBJ1-2; D gene: -; clone size: -
CDR3 DNA: TGTGCCAGCAGCTCTCAAGCCAATCAGCCCCAGCATTTT; CDR3 protein: CASSSQANQPQHF; V gene: TRBV7-3; J gene: TRBJ1-5; D gene: -; clone size: -
CDR3 DNA: TGTGCCAGCAGTTTCGGGACCACTAATGAAAAACTGTTTTTT; CDR3 protein: CASSFGTTNEKLFF; V gene: TRBV6-2/TRBV6-3; J gene: TRBJ1-4; D gene: -; clone size: -
CDR3 DNA: TGTGCCAGCAGTTCGTCCGGCTACACCTTC; CDR3 protein: CASSSSGYTF; V gene: TRBV28; J gene: TRBJ1-2; D gene: -; clone size: -
CDR3 DNA: TGTGCCAGCAGCTTTGTGGGTCCTAGCTACGAGCAGTACTTC; CDR3 protein: CASSFVGPSYEQYF; V gene: TRBV27; J gene: TRBJ2-7; D gene: -; clone size: -
CDR3 DNA: TGTGCCAGTGGGGGGACGGCAACTAATGAAAAACTGTTTTTT; CDR3 protein: CASGGTATNEKLFF; V gene: TRBV19; J gene: TRBJ1-4; D gene: -; clone size: few
CDR3 DNA: TGTGCCAGCAGCTTAGTGGCTAGCGGGGCCCGGGATACGCAGTATTTT; CDR3 protein: CASSLVASGARDTQYF; V gene: TRBV7-3; J gene: TRBJ2-3; D gene: TRBD2; clone size: -
CDR3 DNA: TGTGCCAGCTCGGACAGGGCTACCTACGAGCAGTACTTC; CDR3 protein: CASSDRATYEQYF; V gene: TRBV27; J gene: TRBJ2-7; D gene: TRBD1; clone size: -
CDR3 DNA: TGCGCCAGCGGACAGGGGTCCTACGAGCAGTACTTC; CDR3 protein: CASGQGSYEQYF; V gene: TRBV5-1; J gene: TRBJ2-7; D gene: TRBD1; clone size: -
CDR3 DNA: TGTGCCAGCAGTTTGGGCTTTCCATACGAGCAGTACTTC; CDR3 protein: CASSLGFPYEQYF; V gene: TRBV12-3/TRBV12-4; J gene: TRBJ2-7; D gene: -; clone size: -
CDR3 DNA: TGTGCCAGCAGTTTATTGACTAGCGGCTCCTACAATGAGCAGTTCTTC; CDR3 protein: CASSLLTSGSYNEQFF; V gene: TRBV28; J gene: TRBJ2-1; D gene: TRBD2; clone size: once
CDR3 DNA: TGCGCCACCAACCCGGGACAGGGGGGCACCCAGTACTTC; CDR3 protein: CATNPGQGGTQYF; V gene: TRBV5-1; J gene: TRBJ2-5; D gene: TRBD1; clone size: -
CDR3 DNA: TGTGCCAGCAGCAAAGTTTTTATCCTTACAGGGGGCTCTTCCTACGAGCAGTACTTC; CDR3 protein: CASSKVFILTGGSSYEQYF; V gene: TRBV21-1; J gene: TRBJ2-7; D gene: -; clone size: once
CDR3 DNA: TGTGCCAGCAGCTCGACAGGGCACTATGGCTACACCTTC; CDR3 protein: CASSSTGHYGYTF; V gene: TRBV7-9; J gene: TRBJ1-2; D gene: TRBD1; clone size: -
CDR3 DNA: TGTGCCAGCAACCCCCCGGGCGGGATCAGAGAGACCCAGTACTTC; CDR3 protein: CASNPPGGIRETQYF; V gene: TRBV28; J gene: TRBJ2-5; D gene: -; clone size: -
CDR3 DNA: TGTGCCAGCAGCTTAGGGACTAGCGGGAGTTTAGGGGAGACCCAGTACTTC; CDR3 protein: CASSLGTSGSLGETQYF; V gene: TRBV7-6; J gene: TRBJ2-5; D gene: TRBD2; clone size: -
CDR3 DNA: TGTGCCAGCAGCCCGACAGATTACGAGCAGTACTTC; CDR3 protein: CASSPTDYEQYF; V gene: TRBV7-8; J gene: TRBJ2-7; D gene: -; clone size: once
CDR3 DNA: TGCGCCAGCAGCCAAGATCAGGGAAGGCCCGGGTACTATGGCTACACCTTC; CDR3 protein: CASSQDQGRPGYYGYTF; V gene: TRBV4-3; J gene: TRBJ1-2; D gene: -; clone size: -
CDR3 DNA: TGTGCCATTCCGGGGGCTAGCGCATACGAGCAGTACTTC; CDR3 protein: CAIPGASAYEQYF; V gene: TRBV2; J gene: TRBJ2-7; D gene: -; clone size: -
CDR3 DNA: TGTGCCAGCAGTCTGGGGAGAGGCTACACCTTC; CDR3 protein: CASSLGRGYTF; V gene: TRBV28; J gene: TRBJ1-2; D gene: -; clone size: -
CDR3 DNA: TGTGCCAGCAGCAAAGTCAGTCTTCTCTCTGGGGCCAACGTCCTGACTTTC; CDR3 protein: CASSKVSLLSGANVLTF; V gene: TRBV21-1; J gene: TRBJ2-6; D gene: -; clone size: -
CDR3 DNA: TGTGCCAGCAGTTACAGGGCTAGCGGACGGACCTACGAGCAGTACTTC; CDR3 protein: CASSYRASGRTYEQYF; V gene: TRBV6-5; J gene: TRBJ2-7; D gene: TRBD2; clone size: -
CDR3 DNA: TGTGCCAGCAGCTTGACCCGATCGGGACAGAGCTACGAGCAGTACTTC; CDR3 protein: CASSLTRSGQSYEQYF; V gene: TRBV5-4; J gene: TRBJ2-7; D gene: TRBD1; clone size: many
CDR3 DNA: TGTGCCAGCAGCGCCCGGGGAAGGGGACCACCATCCTACGAGCAGTACTTC; CDR3 protein: CASSARGRGPPSYEQYF; V gene: TRBV7-2; J gene: TRBJ2-7; D gene: -; clone size: -
CDR3 DNA: TGTGCCAGCAGCTTCCTAGCGGGAGCCGATTACGAGCAGTACTTC; CDR3 protein: CASSFLAGADYEQYF; V gene: TRBV7-2; J gene: TRBJ2-7; D gene: TRBD2; clone size: -
CDR3 DNA: TGCGCCAGCAGGGGCCGGGACAGGGTCAATCAGCCCCAGCATTTT; CDR3 protein: CASRGRDRVNQPQHF; V gene: TRBV10-1; J gene: TRBJ1-5; D gene: TRBD1; clone size: -
CDR3 DNA: TGTGCCAGCAGCCCCCTCGGCGGGAGGAACACCGGGGAGCTGTTTTTT; CDR3 protein: CASSPLGGRNTGELFF; V gene: TRBV11-2; J gene: TRBJ2-2; D gene: TRBD2; clone size: -
CDR3 DNA: TGTGCCAGCAGCGTAGACTTCCAGCTTGCCGAGCAGTACTTC; CDR3 protein: CASSVDFQLAEQYF; V gene: TRBV9; J gene: TRBJ2-7; D gene: -; clone size: -
CDR3 DNA: TGTGCCAGCAGTGACAGTCGGGGAGATACGCAGTATTTT; CDR3 protein: CASSDSRGDTQYF; V gene: TRBV25-1; J gene: TRBJ2-3; D gene: -; clone size: once
CDR3 DNA: TGCGCCAGCAGCTTGGGCCCCGACAGGTTCGCTGAAGCTTTCTTT; CDR3 protein: CASSLGPDRFAEAFF; V gene: TRBV5-1; J gene: TRBJ1-1; D gene: -; clone size: -
CDR3 DNA: TGTGCCAGCAGTTCCACTAGCGGGAGGGCCCGGAATGAGCAGTTCTTC; CDR3 protein: CASSSTSGRARNEQFF; V gene: TRBV28; J gene: TRBJ2-1; D gene: TRBD2; clone size: -
CDR3 DNA: TGTGCCAGCAGCACTTGGACAGGGAGGTTAACCGGGGAGCTGTTTTTT; CDR3 protein: CASSTWTGRLTGELFF; V gene: TRBV21-1; J gene: TRBJ2-2; D gene: -; clone size: few
CDR3 DNA: TGTGCCAGCAGCCATTCCGCCGGGACTAGCGGGAGGGCCGTTGAGCAGTTCTTC; CDR3 protein: CASSHSAGTSGRAVEQFF; V gene: TRBV4-2; J gene: TRBJ2-1; D gene: TRBD2; clone size: -
CDR3 DNA: TGTGCCAGCAGCGTCGGGACAGGGGCTGAAGCTTTCTTT; CDR3 protein: CASSVGTGAEAFF; V gene: TRBV9; J gene: TRBJ1-1; D gene: TRBD1; clone size: -
CDR3 DNA: TGTGCCAGCAGTTGGTCCCAGCAGTTCTTC; CDR3 protein: CASSWSQQFF; V gene: TRBV12-3/TRBV12-4; J gene: TRBJ2-1; D gene: -; clone size: -